These 7 T cell receptor beta chains were sequenced from one sample in a study of PD-1 blockade in classical Hodgkin lymphoma. Documented time point: cycle 4 day 1 (C4D1), after less than seven weeks of nivolumab. Every single patient, without exception, relapsed after autologous stem cell transplantation, and brentuximab vedotin exposure varied. Clones were read by immunoSEQ multiplex PCR, and TCRdb kept only the in-frame ones, dropping some. This repertoire shows fewer than 25,000 clones, 88% found once; its top ten account for over 20%. The specimen was peripheral blood mononuclear cells (PBMCs), collected before the fourth cycle of nivolumab. The receptors stem from a human donor with classical Hodgkin lymphoma.

The chain carries TRBV7-9 and TRBJ2-7, with 8 nucleotides matching TRBD2. Germline V gives CDR1 SEHNR, CDR2 FQNEAQ (reference sequence). The CDR3 length is 14 residues. The ends lost 8 bases at V and 3 bases at J; junction bases unmatched: 9. CDR3 bases: TGTGCCAGCCGGGGGGCGGGAGGAGGCTACGAGCAGTACTTC. Protein product: CASRGAGGGYEQYF.

This chain connects TRBV23-1 to TRBJ2-7; no clear D gene. TRBV23-1 is marked as an open reading frame, function uncertain. The CDR3 contains 19 residues. Trimming pared 0 bases from V and 0 bases from J, leaving 21 bases between. The CDR3 is CASSQSCPPTRPSSYEQYF. CDR3 coding DNA: TGCGCCAGCAGTCAATCGTGCCCGCCGACTCGACCCAGCTCCTACGAGCAGTACTTC.

In this sample, this clone turned up once. CDR3 in amino acids: CASSWTQVMAGYTF. The CDR3, as DNA: TGTGCCAGCAGCTGGACTCAGGTGATGGCGGGCTACACCTTC. The chain carries TRBV5-6 and TRBJ1-2; D unclear. From germline, CDR1 is SGHDT and CDR2 YYEEEE. This CDR3 has 14 amino acids. V lost 3 bases, J lost 8 bases, and 17 bases lay in between.

CDR3 region: CASSFEGLARVQTGELFF. The CDR3 region has the DNA TGTGCCAGCAGCTTTGAGGGACTAGCTCGGGTTCAGACCGGGGAGCTGTTTTTT. The rearrangement joins TRBV11-3 to TRBJ2-2, with TRBD2 matching over 9 bases. After removal of 3 bases from V and 5 bases from J, the junction contained 13 bases not matched to a gene. Germline assignment: CDR1 SGHNT and CDR2 YENEEA. The CDR3 length is 18 residues.

The gene calls are TRBV19 and TRBJ2-1; D is unresolved. Germline V CDR1 and CDR2: LNHDA, SQIVND (reference sequence). Deletions cut 3 bases from V and 4 bases from J, with 13 bases between. This CDR3 has 15 residues. The CDR3 region is CASSIPYSIYNEQFF. In nucleotides, the CDR3 is TGTGCCAGTAGTATTCCCTACTCCATTTACAATGAGCAGTTCTTC.

The rearrangement uses TRBV6-6 and TRBJ1-2; weak D call: TRBD1 (5 bases). The CDR3 consists of 14 residues. V was trimmed by 2 bases and J by 6 bases, leaving 13 bases between them. The germline V gene encodes CDR1 MNHNY and CDR2 SVGAGI (reference sequence). The CDR3 nucleotides are TGTGCCAGCAGTTACCCCGGGACCGAGGATGGCTACACCTTC. It translates to CASSYPGTEDGYTF.

This clone has a single count. This sequence joins TRBV27 and TRBJ2-2, with no clear D. Trimming cost V 3 bases and J 1 base, with 3 bases left between them. This CDR3 spans 13 amino acids. Germline-derived CDR1 and CDR2 are MNHEY and SMNVEV (reference sequence). Here the CDR3 reads CASSFLNTGELFF. CDR3 bases: TGTGCCAGCAGTTTCCTGAACACCGGGGAGCTGTTTTTT.